Included here is one T cell receptor (beta chain) sequence, with context. Its antigen is still unknown. Base quality data are lacking; no much larger clone is found one base away. Using the deep immunoSEQ assay, TCR CDR3 regions were amplified from genomic DNA by multiplex PCR. Genomic DNA extracted from each cell subset was distributed evenly over all wells of several immunoSEQ 96-well plates, and each plate served as one replicate. For sorted subsets, roughly 200 ng of genomic DNA, equivalent to 25,000 to 35,000 T cell genomes, went into each replicate PCR. The purified libraries were quantified using a Qubit 3.0 fluorometer, sized with a Bioanalyzer 2100, and then quantified again using the KAPA Library Quantification kit. A separate single-read 150-cycle Illumina NextSeq 550 flow cell was used to sequence each immunoSEQ 96-well plate. In the authors' own workflow: The immunoSEQ output contained only junctional sequences without quality scores, so filtering could not match that applied to full-length reads. To assign V/J genes and CDR3, sequences were annotated using PyIR, a Python wrapper for IgBLAST v1.9, with IMGT germline references. Any read was removed if the V/J assignment was weak (E-value above 1e-6), the CDR3 was missing, or the read contained stop codons, out-of-frame junctions, or ambiguous translated residues. V3J clonotypes were defined by identical inferred V gene, J gene, and CDR3 amino acid sequence. The percentage overlap between two repertoires was calculated by dividing the number of shared unique clonotypes by the size of the smaller repertoire. RTK rarefaction, the Chao1 estimator, and Recon v2.1 estimates of unobserved clonotypes were used to assess repertoire richness. Generation probabilities were computed with OLGA for all TCRbeta clonotypes obtained by the gDNA method from several donors. Drawn from immuneACCESS, this table holds only the in-frame rearrangements with V and J called that TCRdb kept. Clones are partly lost; checked studies trace under half to an unresolved V gene and leave the rest unexplained. V and J calls plus clone size are reproduced from that table; the DNA served to infer D and trimming. This sample has fewer than 2.5 million clones in its table, and 93% of those were observed once. The ten largest account for roughly 0.39% of the sample.

From cysteine to phenylalanine, the CDR3 is 13 amino acids long. This entry keeps only the CDR3 DNA: 39 bases, framed from base 1. The germline V gene sets CDR1 to SQVTM and CDR2 to ANQGSEA. Compared with germline, V lacks 5 bases and J lacks 3 bases; bases without a gene match: 6. The data stem from a study of shared clonotypes between healthy human individuals (dated by TCRdb to about 2020). For the wider study: Three men and a couple of women, aged 18 to 49 years, made up the cohort. Per donor, three plates each were used for CD4 naive and CD4 memory, two for CD8 naive, and one for CD8 memory. To estimate repertoire size and how much clonotype sharing occurs between individuals, the study deeply sequenced the blood TCR repertoires of several healthy adults. Different laboratories and diverse techniques were used to prepare libraries and sequence TCR repertoires, to increase sequencing depth and limit assay-specific biases. Between about 0.8 and 9 billion PBMCs per donor were obtained by leukapheresis. Paper-wide results and their limitations: Pairwise subsampling indicated that sequencing depth was expected to affect the degree of clonotype sharing among donors. Estimated clonotype richness was generally larger for naive than for memory subsets. Approximately 5% of naive CD4, 3.5% of naive CD8, 2.3% of memory CD4, and more than 0.35% of memory CD8 clonotypes were shared across several donors. Incomplete sequencing was indicated by rarefaction of sorted-subset datasets, despite the large sequencing depth. Sampling was restricted to blood, and TCR repertoires in tissue are likely to differ from TCR repertoires in blood. Higher generation probabilities were observed for clonotypes shared by all four sorted-subset donors than for non-shared clonotypes. The small number of donors limited the genetic and exposure-history diversity represented.

Donors were healthy HIV-negative adults with no recently reported acute infections or vaccinations. All donors were Caucasian adults living in Nashville, Tennessee, USA. CD4+ T cells were enriched by magnetic negative selection; naive cells were then positively selected on CD45RA, and the negative fraction formed the memory subset. Blood was collected by leukapheresis, and PBMCs were isolated by Ficoll-Histopaque density gradient centrifugation and then cryopreserved in liquid nitrogen vapor phase. Purity and quantity of every magnetically sorted T cell population were checked by analytical flow cytometry. Genomic DNA was isolated from each sorted fraction and quantified by UV absorbance on a Nanodrop 2000c.

Sequenced material: naive CD4+ T cells from PBMCs. Interpreted using the paper, the cell subset or site label stands for: CD45RA+ positively selected. This clonotype originated in a man aged 18 to 35 in good health. Some clones in this sample may be carry-over from other donors' samples. The chain is assembled from TRBV29-1 and TRBJ2-7; TRBD1 agrees with 8 junctional bases. The DNA is TGCAGCGTTAGGGGACAGGCGCTCTACGAGCAGTACTTC. Protein translation: CSVRGQALYEQYF.